These T cell receptor beta chains were read from a single sample in a study of blood T cell repertoires in COVID-19. Data came from immunoSEQ multiplex PCR; TCRdb stores just in-frame clones and leaves some out. The sample holds 310,000 or so clones, about 86% seen once. Specimen: peripheral blood. These receptors were taken from a woman in her thirties who had recovered from COVID-19. Each CDR3 is given with its conserved first and last residue. D genes are given only for firm matches. Expanded clones get a size class; other rows say once, few or many, or leave the size out.

j_call v_call d_call clone_size cdr3_aa cdr3_nt
TRBJ1-1 TRBV30 TRBD1 . CASWTGDTEAFF TGTGCCTCCTGGACAGGGGACACTGAAGCTTTCTTT
TRBJ2-3 TRBV2 . . CANGASTSTDTQYF TGTGCCAATGGGGCTAGTACTAGCACAGATACGCAGTATTTT
TRBJ2-7 TRBV7-6 . . CASSLEARAGEQYF TGTGCCAGCAGCTTAGAAGCCCGGGCGGGCGAGCAGTACTTC
TRBJ2-2 TRBV3-1/TRBV3-2 TRBD2 . CASSRLITSGGPNTGELFF TGTGCCAGCAGCCGCCTCATTACTAGCGGGGGACCGAACACCGGGGAGCTGTTTTTT
TRBJ2-7 TRBV7-2 . . CASSLAGQGNILYEQYF TGTGCCAGCAGCTTAGCGGGGCAGGGAAATATTCTCTACGAGCAGTACTTC
TRBJ1-1 TRBV16 . few CASSQAVLNTEAFF TGTGCCAGCAGCCAGGCGGTACTTAACACTGAAGCTTTCTTT
TRBJ1-4 TRBV4-1 . . CASSRLANEKLFF TGCGCCAGCAGCCGGTTAGCTAATGAAAAACTGTTTTTT
TRBJ2-5 TRBV6-1 . . CASSEAGEPQETQYF TGTGCCAGCAGTGAAGCAGGGGAACCCCAAGAGACCCAGTACTTC
TRBJ1-1 TRBV12-3/TRBV12-4 . . CASLGLATEAFF TGTGCCAGCCTCGGGTTGGCCACTGAAGCTTTCTTT
TRBJ2-1 TRBV27 TRBD1 once CASSLTGVNEQFF TGTGCCAGCAGTTTAACAGGGGTAAATGAGCAGTTCTTC
TRBJ1-6 TRBV10-3 . once CAIKGVEDSPLHF TGTGCCATCAAGGGGGTAGAGGATTCACCCCTCCACTTT
TRBJ2-1 TRBV2 TRBD2 . CASSEGLAQYNEQFF TGTGCCAGCAGTGAAGGACTAGCCCAGTACAATGAGCAGTTCTTC
TRBJ2-1 TRBV27 . . CASRGATPSSYNEQFF TGTGCCAGCAGAGGGGCAACCCCTAGCTCCTACAATGAGCAGTTCTTC
TRBJ1-1 TRBV28 TRBD1 once CASSPTYRGGTEAFF TGTGCCAGCAGTCCAACGTACAGGGGAGGCACTGAAGCTTTCTTT
TRBJ2-1 TRBV7-9 TRBD2 . CASSKGTSAGDEQFF TGTGCCAGCAGCAAAGGGACTAGCGCGGGGGATGAGCAGTTCTTC
TRBJ1-6 TRBV30 TRBD1 . CAWRDSLWTPLHF TGTGCCTGGCGGGACAGCCTTTGGACACCCCTCCACTTT
TRBJ2-3 TRBV19 TRBD1 . CASNGQGLDTQYF TGTGCCAGCAACGGACAGGGACTAGATACGCAGTATTTT
TRBJ2-7 TRBV19 . few CASSIGRANEQYF TGTGCCAGTAGTATAGGCAGGGCCAACGAGCAGTACTTC
TRBJ2-7 TRBV5-1 TRBD1 . CASSLAGTAYEQYF TGCGCCAGCAGCTTGGCCGGGACAGCATACGAGCAGTACTTC
TRBJ2-5 TRBV5-4 . . CASSLGGSPQETQYF TGTGCCAGCAGCTTGGGGGGCAGCCCGCAAGAGACCCAGTACTTC
TRBJ2-1 TRBV19 TRBD1 . CASSGTASSYNEQFF TGTGCCAGTAGTGGGACAGCCTCCTCCTACAATGAGCAGTTCTTC
TRBJ1-1 TRBV7-9 TRBD1 . CASSFGDSLNTEAFF TGTGCCAGCAGCTTCGGGGACAGCCTGAACACTGAAGCTTTCTTT
TRBJ1-1 TRBV9 . . CASSPVGGPTEAFF TGTGCCAGCAGCCCGGTGGGGGGGCCCACTGAAGCTTTCTTT
TRBJ1-2 TRBV30 . . CAWSVTAIANYGYTF TGTGCCTGGAGTGTGACAGCGATAGCTAACTATGGCTACACCTTC
TRBJ1-1 TRBV4-2 . once CASSQVPGREAFF TGTGCCAGCAGCCAAGTTCCGGGTCGTGAAGCTTTCTTT
TRBJ2-7 TRBV7-2 TRBD1 once CASNSGTGFYEQYF TGTGCCAGCAATTCCGGGACAGGGTTTTACGAGCAGTACTTC
TRBJ1-5 TRBV27 TRBD1 . CASRRTGIHQPQHF TGTGCCAGCAGGAGGACAGGGATCCATCAGCCCCAGCATTTT
TRBJ1-3 TRBV4-1 . . CASSQDGTAGNTIYF TGCGCCAGCAGCCAAGATGGCACCGCTGGAAACACCATATATTTT